The rows below give T cell receptor beta chains drawn from one sample of a study of T cells in Graves' hyperthyroidism and ophthalmopathy. TCRdb reprocessed the multiplex PCR reads via MiXCR and lists one record per CDR3 protein. The repertoire holds hundreds of thousands of distinct CDR3 sequences, with roughly 45% as singletons. The sequenced sample was peripheral blood or thyroid tissue (not recorded which). Receptors were obtained from an adult man with Graves' disease, either hyperthyroidism or ophthalmopathy (not recorded which). CDR3s include the opening cysteine and the closing phenylalanine or tryptophan. Fields, in order: V gene, D gene, clone size, J gene, CDR3 protein, CDR3 DNA. The D gene is left open where the match is weak. Where a row states a size, it is once, few, many or the class of an expanded clone; other rows omit it.

v_call: TRBV25-1
d_call: TRBD1
clone_size: many
j_call: TRBJ1-1
cdr3_aa: CASIDRGRTEAFF
cdr3_nt: TGTGCCAGCATTGACAGGGGGCGGACTGAAGCTTTCTTT

v_call: TRBV10-3
d_call: .
clone_size: .
j_call: TRBJ1-5
cdr3_aa: CAIGEGNQPQHF
cdr3_nt: TGTGCCATCGGTGAGGGAAATCAGCCCCAGCATTTT

v_call: TRBV7-9
d_call: TRBD1
clone_size: many
j_call: TRBJ2-5
cdr3_aa: CASSFRGTGLQETQYF
cdr3_nt: TGTGCCAGCAGCTTCCGTGGGACAGGACTACAAGAGACCCAGTACTTC

v_call: TRBV12-3/TRBV12-4
d_call: .
clone_size: .
j_call: TRBJ1-1
cdr3_aa: CASKPQGAFF
cdr3_nt: TGTGCCAGCAAACCGCAGGGGGCTTTCTTT

v_call: TRBV9
d_call: .
clone_size: .
j_call: TRBJ1-1
cdr3_aa: CASSVRPSSLNTEAFF
cdr3_nt: TGTGCCAGCAGCGTAAGGCCGTCCAGCTTGAACACTGAAGCTTTCTTT

v_call: TRBV2
d_call: TRBD1
clone_size: .
j_call: TRBJ1-2
cdr3_aa: CASTPRDRGYTF
cdr3_nt: TGTGCCAGCACCCCCAGGGACAGGGGCTACACCTTC

v_call: TRBV10-3
d_call: .
clone_size: .
j_call: TRBJ1-6
cdr3_aa: CAISPVHF
cdr3_nt: TGTGCCATCAGCCCCGTCCACTTT

v_call: TRBV7-2
d_call: .
clone_size: .
j_call: TRBJ1-2
cdr3_aa: CASSSPFDSYGYTF
cdr3_nt: TGTGCCAGCAGCTCCCCCTTCGACAGCTATGGCTACACCTTC

v_call: TRBV29-1
d_call: .
clone_size: once
j_call: TRBJ1-5
cdr3_aa: CSSDSRQPQHF
cdr3_nt: TGCAGCTCGGACAGCCGTCAGCCCCAGCATTTT

v_call: TRBV6-5
d_call: TRBD1
clone_size: once
j_call: TRBJ2-7
cdr3_aa: CASATGVTYEQYF
cdr3_nt: TGTGCCAGCGCGACAGGGGTAACCTACGAGCAGTACTTC

v_call: TRBV7-4
d_call: .
clone_size: .
j_call: TRBJ1-2
cdr3_aa: CASRSDRTSTYGYTF
cdr3_nt: TGTGCCAGCAGAAGCGACAGAACCTCTACCTATGGCTACACCTTC

v_call: TRBV2
d_call: .
clone_size: .
j_call: TRBJ1-1
cdr3_aa: CANSSSVPRRTEAFF
cdr3_nt: TGTGCCAACAGCTCGTCAGTACCGAGGAGAACTGAAGCTTTCTTT

v_call: TRBV10-2
d_call: .
clone_size: .
j_call: TRBJ1-1
cdr3_aa: CASSESTGGHTEAFF
cdr3_nt: TGCGCCAGCAGTGAGTCGACCGGGGGCCACACTGAAGCTTTCTTT

v_call: TRBV5-1
d_call: .
clone_size: few
j_call: TRBJ1-3
cdr3_aa: CASSLGLRGNTIYF
cdr3_nt: TGCGCCAGCAGCTTAGGGCTTCGGGGAAACACCATATATTTT

v_call: TRBV29-1
d_call: .
clone_size: .
j_call: TRBJ2-2
cdr3_aa: CSAEGPGSTGELFF
cdr3_nt: TGCAGCGCTGAAGGGCCAGGGAGTACCGGGGAGCTGTTTTTT

v_call: TRBV14
d_call: TRBD1
clone_size: .
j_call: TRBJ1-1
cdr3_aa: CASCFAGTGRTEAFF
cdr3_nt: TGTGCCAGCTGCTTCGCCGGGACAGGGAGGACTGAAGCTTTCTTT

v_call: TRBV7-6
d_call: TRBD1
clone_size: few
j_call: TRBJ2-2
cdr3_aa: CASSQRTGVETGELFF
cdr3_nt: TGTGCCAGCAGCCAAAGGACAGGGGTGGAGACCGGGGAGCTGTTTTTT

v_call: TRBV25-1
d_call: .
clone_size: many
j_call: TRBJ2-5
cdr3_aa: CASSAVGETQYF
cdr3_nt: TGTGCCAGCAGTGCGGTCGGCGAGACCCAGTACTTC

v_call: TRBV19
d_call: TRBD1
clone_size: .
j_call: TRBJ1-1
cdr3_aa: CASRTSGTGYTEASF
cdr3_nt: TGTGCCAGTAGGACATCCGGGACAGGGTACACTGAAGCTTCCTTT

v_call: TRBV12-3/TRBV12-4
d_call: .
clone_size: .
j_call: TRBJ1-1
cdr3_aa: CASREGRNTEAFF
cdr3_nt: TGTGCCAGCAGGGAGGGACGGAACACTGAAGCTTTCTTT

v_call: TRBV27
d_call: .
clone_size: .
j_call: TRBJ2-5
cdr3_aa: CASSYPSNGAEETQYF
cdr3_nt: TGTGCCAGCAGTTATCCCAGTAATGGGGCAGAGGAGACCCAGTACTTC

v_call: TRBV29-1
d_call: TRBD1
clone_size: once
j_call: TRBJ1-1
cdr3_aa: CSSGTGVNTEAFF
cdr3_nt: TGCAGCTCGGGGACAGGAGTGAACACTGAAGCTTTCTTT

v_call: TRBV2
d_call: .
clone_size: many
j_call: TRBJ1-2
cdr3_aa: CASGAGYTF
cdr3_nt: TGTGCCAGCGGAGCTGGCTACACCTTC

v_call: TRBV15
d_call: TRBD1
clone_size: .
j_call: TRBJ1-4
cdr3_aa: CATSGYRGLEKLFF
cdr3_nt: TGTGCCACCAGCGGCTACAGGGGGTTGGAAAAACTGTTTTTT

v_call: TRBV15
d_call: .
clone_size: once
j_call: TRBJ1-4
cdr3_aa: CATSRAGTPNEKLFF
cdr3_nt: TGTGCCACCAGCAGAGCAGGGACACCTAATGAAAAACTGTTTTTT

v_call: TRBV6-5
d_call: .
clone_size: few
j_call: TRBJ2-5
cdr3_aa: CASSTTASETQYF
cdr3_nt: TGTGCCAGCAGTACTACTGCTTCGGAGACCCAGTACTTC

v_call: TRBV15
d_call: .
clone_size: many
j_call: TRBJ2-6
cdr3_aa: CATSRGVLASGANVLTF
cdr3_nt: TGTGCCACCAGCAGGGGGGTCCTAGCCTCTGGGGCCAACGTCCTGACTTTC

v_call: TRBV7-8
d_call: .
clone_size: many
j_call: TRBJ1-4
cdr3_aa: CASSLRRVGEKLFF
cdr3_nt: TGTGCCAGCAGCTTGCGCAGGGTTGGAGAAAAACTGTTTTTT

v_call: TRBV19
d_call: TRBD1
clone_size: .
j_call: TRBJ1-1
cdr3_aa: CASSILGQGRTEAFF
cdr3_nt: TGTGCCAGTAGTATACTCGGACAGGGACGCACTGAAGCTTTCTTT

v_call: TRBV7-8
d_call: .
clone_size: .
j_call: TRBJ1-6
cdr3_aa: CASSLSLGRRDSPLHF
cdr3_nt: TGTGCCAGCAGCTTGTCCCTTGGAAGACGTGATTCACCCCTCCACTTT

v_call: TRBV7-9
d_call: TRBD1
clone_size: .
j_call: TRBJ2-7
cdr3_aa: CASSLGNTGGDEQYF
cdr3_nt: TGTGCCAGCAGCTTAGGGAATACAGGGGGCGACGAGCAGTACTTC

v_call: TRBV12-3/TRBV12-4
d_call: .
clone_size: many
j_call: TRBJ1-2
cdr3_aa: CASSFPGADYGYTF
cdr3_nt: TGTGCCAGCAGTTTTCCGGGGGCTGACTATGGCTACACCTTC

v_call: TRBV10-3
d_call: .
clone_size: many
j_call: TRBJ1-2
cdr3_aa: CAISESQRGYTF
cdr3_nt: TGTGCCATCAGTGAGTCACAGCGGGGCTACACCTTC

v_call: TRBV2
d_call: .
clone_size: once
j_call: TRBJ1-1
cdr3_aa: CASSEFGAFF
cdr3_nt: TGTGCCAGCAGTGAGTTCGGAGCTTTCTTT

v_call: TRBV7-9
d_call: .
clone_size: .
j_call: TRBJ2-2
cdr3_aa: CASMMAGELVF
cdr3_nt: TGTGCCAGCATGATGGCTGGGGAGCTGGTTTTT

v_call: TRBV12-3/TRBV12-4
d_call: .
clone_size: .
j_call: TRBJ1-2
cdr3_aa: CASSEGGNDGYTF
cdr3_nt: TGTGCCAGCAGTGAGGGAGGGAATGACGGCTACACCTTC

v_call: TRBV24-1
d_call: .
clone_size: .
j_call: TRBJ1-5
cdr3_aa: CATSDPTGHF
cdr3_nt: TGTGCCACCAGTGATCCGACCGGGCATTTT

v_call: TRBV15
d_call: .
clone_size: .
j_call: TRBJ1-5
cdr3_aa: CATSRVGEVTQPQHF
cdr3_nt: TGTGCCACCAGCAGAGTCGGGGAGGTTACTCAGCCCCAGCATTTT

v_call: TRBV7-9
d_call: .
clone_size: .
j_call: TRBJ2-7
cdr3_aa: CASSQNPDSFYEQYF
cdr3_nt: TGTGCCAGCAGCCAAAACCCGGACAGCTTCTACGAGCAGTACTTC

v_call: TRBV7-1
d_call: .
clone_size: .
j_call: TRBJ1-4
cdr3_aa: CASSSLDLGAGEKLFF
cdr3_nt: TGTGCCAGCAGCTCCTTAGACCTAGGGGCGGGCGAAAAACTGTTTTTT

v_call: TRBV5-1
d_call: .
clone_size: many
j_call: TRBJ1-2
cdr3_aa: CASSFRTDGYGYTF
cdr3_nt: TGCGCCAGCAGCTTCAGGACAGACGGATATGGCTACACCTTC

v_call: TRBV29-1
d_call: .
clone_size: once
j_call: TRBJ1-2
cdr3_aa: CSIEGWGAYGYTF
cdr3_nt: TGCAGCATCGAAGGTTGGGGGGCCTATGGCTACACCTTC

v_call: TRBV7-2
d_call: TRBD1
clone_size: many
j_call: TRBJ2-5
cdr3_aa: CASSLGQGVQETQYF
cdr3_nt: TGTGCCAGCAGCCTCGGACAGGGGGTCCAAGAGACCCAGTACTTC

v_call: TRBV19
d_call: .
clone_size: many
j_call: TRBJ1-5
cdr3_aa: CASRTGSNQPQHF
cdr3_nt: TGTGCCAGTAGAACGGGAAGCAATCAGCCCCAGCATTTT